This T cell receptor beta chain was captured in a study of blood T cell repertoires in COVID-19. Background on the study: Acute and convalescent COVID-19 specimens originated in the United States, Italy and Spain. PBMCs, B-cell-depleted T cells, or T cells were the source of the cDNA or gDNA that made up the material.

Seattle researchers signed up patients amid active infection and tracked them longitudinally. In the original processing: Amplification from reference gene primers served as the basis for estimated nucleated cell counts. Sequenced by immunoSEQ multiplex PCR; TCRdb stores in-frame clones only, minus some. D and trimming come from the DNA, and the V and J calls and clone size come from that table. The sample contains about 300,000 clones, roughly 80% of which appear only once. The source of this sequence is a human donor with COVID-19, enrolled during active disease. The donor label of this sample is uncertain. The sequencing input was peripheral blood.

CDR3 protein: CASSPPRRRGAGETQYF. CDR3 DNA sequence: TGTGCCAGCTCACCTCCGAGGCGGCGGGGGGCGGGAGAGACCCAGTACTTC. The chain recombines TRBV18 with TRBJ2-5; 8 nucleotides align to TRBD2. Germline loops: CDR1 KGHSH, CDR2 LQKENI. CDR3 length equals 17 residues. The junction had 13 bases not matched to a gene; V was cut back by 3 bases and J by 4 bases.